This is a list of T cell receptor beta chains from one sample in a study of OX40 agonist ivuxolimab in advanced cancers. Here immunoSEQ multiplex PCR was the method, and the copy in TCRdb shows in-frame clones only, minus some. This sample has about 65,000 clones, with 80% to 90% found just once. The sequences come from CD4+ or CD8+ T cells sorted from blood, collected in a trial of the OX40 agonist ivuxolimab. These receptors were collected from an adult with an advanced solid tumor such as melanoma, head and neck, liver or kidney cancer. CDR3s include the opening cysteine and the closing phenylalanine or tryptophan. A D gene is named only where the DNA matches it firmly. Some rows have no size entry. The others give once, few or many, or a class for an expanded clone.

J gene,D gene,clone size,V gene,CDR3 protein,CDR3 DNA
TRBJ2-1,-,-,TRBV11-3,CASSFRGQGNNEQFF,TGTGCCAGCAGCTTTAGGGGTCAGGGGAACAATGAGCAGTTCTTC
TRBJ2-2,TRBD2,once,TRBV15,CATSQSGGRVGTGELFF,TGTGCCACCAGCCAAAGCGGGGGGCGGGTAGGGACCGGGGAGCTGTTTTTT
TRBJ1-1,-,-,TRBV5-4,CASSRPGGTAEAFF,TGTGCCAGCAGCCGCCCGGGCGGAACGGCTGAAGCTTTCTTT
TRBJ2-2,-,-,TRBV6-4,CASSGEGWTGELFF,TGTGCCAGCAGTGGAGAAGGGTGGACCGGGGAGCTGTTTTTT
TRBJ1-3,-,-,TRBV19,CASSIPHRPGNTIYF,TGTGCCAGTAGTATTCCCCACAGGCCTGGAAACACCATATATTTT
TRBJ2-5,TRBD2,-,TRBV6-1,CATERRLAGSQYF,TGTGCCACCGAAAGGCGACTAGCGGGCTCCCAGTACTTC
TRBJ1-6,TRBD1,-,TRBV6-4,CASSAVGQGGSPLHF,TGTGCCAGCAGTGCCGTTGGACAGGGGGGTTCACCCCTCCACTTT
TRBJ2-1,TRBD2,-,TRBV7-6,CASSLVIPGLAGDNEQFF,TGTGCCAGCAGCTTAGTAATCCCGGGACTAGCGGGGGACAATGAGCAGTTCTTC
TRBJ2-1,-,once,TRBV9,CASQRDNEQFF,TGTGCCAGCCAGAGAGACAATGAGCAGTTCTTC
TRBJ1-2,TRBD1,-,TRBV7-8,CASSGRTGYGYTF,TGTGCCAGCAGCGGCAGGACAGGGTATGGCTACACCTTC
TRBJ1-2,-,-,TRBV6-1,CASSDPQGGYGCTF,TGTGCCAGCAGTGATCCACAGGGCGGCTATGGCTGCACCTTC
TRBJ2-6,TRBD1,few,TRBV4-1,CASSPRDRPVLTF,TGCGCCAGCAGCCCCCGGGACAGGCCCGTCCTGACTTTC
TRBJ1-3,-,-,TRBV10-3,CAISPGMGNSGNTIYF,TGTGCCATCAGTCCCGGTATGGGTAACTCTGGAAACACCATATATTTT
TRBJ1-2,-,-,TRBV6-5,CASSRTATLYGYTF,TGTGCCAGCAGCAGAACAGCGACCCTTTATGGCTACACCTTC
TRBJ2-1,-,few,TRBV7-9,CASSQGPSRNEQFF,TGTGCCAGCAGCCAGGGCCCTTCTAGGAATGAGCAGTTCTTC
TRBJ1-5,-,-,TRBV6-5,CASSPGLSNQPQHF,TGTGCCAGCAGCCCGGGCCTTAGCAATCAGCCCCAGCATTTT
TRBJ2-7,TRBD2,-,TRBV9,CASSRGGQINYEQYF,TGTGCCAGCAGCCGGGGAGGGCAGATAAATTACGAGCAGTACTTC
TRBJ1-3,-,-,TRBV5-4,CASSLAGWNTIYF,TGTGCCAGCAGCTTGGCAGGGTGGAACACCATATATTTT
TRBJ2-2,-,-,TRBV5-1,CASTASSGVGELFF,TGCGCCAGCACCGCTTCGTCCGGGGTCGGGGAGCTGTTTTTT
TRBJ2-5,TRBD1,-,TRBV18,CASSPPNLGQGFGETQYF,TGTGCCAGCTCACCACCAAATCTGGGACAGGGATTTGGAGAGACCCAGTACTTC
TRBJ2-7,-,-,TRBV13,CASSLRGFGTRSHEQYF,TGTGCCAGCAGCTTAAGGGGATTTGGAACCCGATCCCACGAGCAGTACTTC
TRBJ2-1,TRBD2,once,TRBV11-1,CASSLGVRRGGSYNEQFF,TGTGCCAGCAGCTTAGGGGTCCGTCGGGGAGGGTCCTACAATGAGCAGTTCTTC
TRBJ2-1,TRBD2,few,TRBV30,CAWSLRGLSSYNEQFF,TGTGCCTGGAGTCTGCGGGGACTAAGCTCCTACAATGAGCAGTTCTTC
TRBJ2-1,TRBD2,-,TRBV2,CASRPGGPYNEQFF,TGTGCCAGCAGGCCGGGGGGGCCCTACAATGAGCAGTTCTTC
TRBJ2-5,TRBD2,-,TRBV5-1,CASSLTSGGAETQYF,TGCGCCAGCAGCTTGACTAGCGGGGGGGCGGAGACCCAGTACTTC
TRBJ2-1,-,-,TRBV10-2,CASVGLYNEQFF,TGCGCCAGCGTCGGACTCTACAATGAGCAGTTCTTC
TRBJ2-5,-,-,TRBV6-6,CASSYRGAETQYF,TGTGCCAGCAGTTACAGGGGGGCGGAGACCCAGTACTTC
TRBJ1-2,-,-,TRBV6-6,CASYREYYTF,TGTGCCAGCTACAGGGAGTACTACACCTTC
TRBJ1-6,-,few,TRBV7-9,CASSRETESSPLHF,TGTGCCAGCAGCCGAGAGACGGAGAGTTCACCCCTCCACTTT
TRBJ1-4,TRBD1,-,TRBV6-1,CASTLQGAHEKLFF,TGTGCCAGCACCCTCCAGGGGGCGCATGAAAAACTGTTTTTT
TRBJ2-1,TRBD2,-,TRBV19,CASEPGLAGAMSSYNEQFF,TGTGCCAGTGAACCCGGACTAGCGGGGGCCATGAGCTCCTACAATGAGCAGTTCTTC
TRBJ1-2,-,-,TRBV4-1,CASSQDGNYGYTF,TGCGCCAGCAGCCAAGACGGCAACTATGGCTACACCTTC